A single T cell receptor (beta chain) is shown here with its context. The data stem from a study of blood T cell repertoires in COVID-19. Trimming removed 4 bases from V and 3 bases from J, with 12 bases in between. Germline V lookup: CDR1 ENHRY, CDR2 SYGVKD. The CDR3 length is 14 residues. TCRdb keeps only in-frame clones here, not all; method: immunoSEQ multiplex PCR. The sample yields about 240,000 clones, approximately 82% seen once. Input material: peripheral blood. The source of this sequence is a woman younger than 30 with acute or convalescent COVID-19. V gene TRBV10-3 combines with J gene TRBJ1-2; no definite D call. DNA of the CDR3: TGTGCCATCAGTGGGCACACGGGTGACTATGGCTACACCTTC. Its translation: CAISGHTGDYGYTF.